Presented here are 23 T cell receptor beta chains from one specimen sequenced in a study of blood T cell repertoires in COVID-19. The assay was immunoSEQ multiplex PCR, and TCRdb's table has in-frame clones only and misses some. The sample contains 280,000 or so clones, approximately 88% of which appear only once. Sequenced: PBMCs or T cells enriched from blood (not recorded which). Every receptor here comes from a woman in her 40s who had recovered from COVID-19.

The V call is TRBV7-2, the J call TRBJ2-2, with 10 bases fitting TRBD2. Per the germline V gene, CDR1 is SGHTA and CDR2 is FQGNSA. This CDR3 region has 17 residues. V was pared by 5 bases and J by 6 bases, with 12 bases of the junction left unmatched. The CDR3 nucleotides are TGTGCCAGCAGCCAAGGGGTTGGGACTAGCGTTGCCGGGGAGCTGTTTTTT. Translated, it gives CASSQGVGTSVAGELFF.

This clone was counted a single time. This chain joins TRBV6-5 and TRBJ2-7, with 7 bases matching TRBD1. The CDR3 runs to 15 residues. From germline, CDR1 is MNHEY and CDR2 SVGAGI. With V trimmed by 6 bases and J by 2 bases, 10 bases remained unmatched. The CDR3 loop reads CASSPRDSLTYEQYF. CDR3 nucleotide sequence: TGTGCCAGCAGCCCCCGGGACAGTTTAACCTACGAGCAGTACTTC.

The chain joins TRBV4-3 to TRBJ1-1; possible D gene TRBD1, 6 bases. CDR1 LGHNA and CDR2 YSLEER come from the germline V gene. The CDR3 is 18 amino acids. V lost 0 bases to trimming and J lost 5 bases, with 22 bases between them. CDR3 in DNA: TGCGCCAGCAGCCAAGATTGGCAGGGGACACCCGCGGGTACTGAAGCTTTCTTT. This translates into CASSQDWQGTPAGTEAFF.

V and J are TRBV19 and TRBJ2-7; 7 nucleotides line up with TRBD1. The CDR3 spans 13 residues. Germline V lookup: CDR1 LNHDA, CDR2 SQIVND (reference sequence). V lost 10 bases and J lost 4; bases outside the gene matches: 10. The CDR3 here is CATKRDSKYEQYF. For the CDR3, the DNA is TGTGCCACTAAACGGGACAGCAAGTACGAGCAGTACTTC.

The chain has TRBV7-3 and TRBJ1-1; tentative D call: TRBD1 (6 bases). Between the trimmed V and J ends, which lost 5 bases and 4 bases, there was a span of 11 bases. The CDR3 covers 13 residues. Germline values: CDR1 SGHTA, CDR2 FQGTGA. The CDR3 loop reads CASSLGQITEAFF. The CDR3 DNA sequence: TGTGCCAGCAGCCTTGGACAGATCACTGAAGCTTTCTTT.

This sequence joins TRBV24-1 and TRBJ2-1; possible D gene TRBD2, 6 bases. This CDR3 comprises 12 residues. V shed 7 bases and J shed 8 bases, with 11 bases lying between them. Germline assignment: CDR1 KGHDR and CDR2 SFDVKD. CDR3 nucleotide sequence: TGTGCCACCAGGGGCGGGATGGATGAGCAGTTCTTC. Amino acids: CATRGGMDEQFF.

The chain is built from TRBV7-3 and TRBJ2-1; TRBD1 might be the D (6 bases). This CDR3 contains 15 residues. From germline, CDR1 is SGHTA and CDR2 FQGTGA. Trimming cost V 2 bases and J 4 bases, with 12 bases left between them. This CDR3 is CASSLGVGQYNEQFF. Here the CDR3 DNA reads TGTGCCAGCAGCTTAGGGGTGGGACAATACAATGAGCAGTTCTTC.

The chain uses TRBV10-2 and TRBJ1-2, with 10 bases aligning to TRBD1. The CDR3 length is 15 residues. CDR1 WSHSY and CDR2 SAAADI come from the germline V gene. With V trimmed by 8 bases and J by 3 bases, 9 bases remained unmatched. The CDR3 nucleotides are TGCGCCAGCGGAGGAGGGACAGGGGCGGACTATGGCTACACCTTC. Its translation is CASGGGTGADYGYTF.

CDR3 DNA sequence: TGTGCCAGCAGTGATTGTGTTAGCGGAGGCACAGATACGCAGTATTTT. It translates to CASSDCVSGGTDTQYF. The J gene is TRBJ2-3, the V gene TRBV2; perhaps TRBD2 as D (6 bases). Germline loops: CDR1 SNHLY, CDR2 FYNNEI. V shed 3 bases and J shed 1 base, with 14 bases lying between them. This CDR3 comprises 16 residues. The full variable domain, rest sourced from reference TRBV2 and TRBJ2-3, is EPEVTQTPSHQVTQMGQEVILRCVPISNHLYFYWYRQILGQKVEFLVSFYNNEISEKSEIFDDQFSVERPDGSNFTLKIRSTKLEDSAMYFCASSDCVSGGTDTQYFGPGTRLTVL.

The V call is TRBV7-3, the J call TRBJ1-1; unclear D gene. V lost 2 bases, J lost 0 bases, and 10 bases lay in between. The CDR3 contains 15 residues. Germline-derived CDR1 and CDR2 are SGHTA and FQGTGA. CDR3 DNA sequence: TGTGCCAGCAGCTTATCCGGGAGGATGAACACTGAAGCTTTCTTT. Translated, it gives CASSLSGRMNTEAFF.

In regard to this clone: Other DNA sequences in the sample encode the same CDR3. The rearrangement links TRBV28 to TRBJ1-4; D is perhaps TRBD1 (6 bases). This CDR3 has 14 residues. Germline CDR1 and CDR2: MDHEN and SYDVKM. Trimming took 3 bases from V and 3 from J, leaving 8 bases between them. CDR3 nucleotide sequence: TGTGCCAGCAGTTTGGGGGCGGCTAATGAAAAACTGTTTTTT. Protein sequence: CASSLGAANEKLFF.

V gene TRBV13 combines with J gene TRBJ2-1; TRBD2 matches 10 bases. Germline CDR1 and CDR2: PRHDT and FYEKMQ (reference sequence). V dropped 1 base and J dropped 8; count of bases not matched to a gene: 8. The CDR3 spans 16 residues. CDR3 in amino acids: CASSLEGSGRFDEQFF. CDR3 bases: TGTGCCAGCAGCTTAGAGGGTAGCGGGAGGTTCGATGAGCAGTTCTTC. The variable domain in full, completed from reference TRBV13 and TRBJ2-1, reads AAGVIQSPRHLIKEKRETATLKCYPIPRHDTVYWYQQGPGQDPQFLISFYEKMQSDKGSIPDRFSAQQFSDYHSELNMSSLELGDSALYFCASSLEGSGRFDEQFFGPGTRLTVL.

The V call is TRBV7-8, the J call TRBJ1-4; D ambiguous. The germline CDR1 and CDR2 sequences are SGHVS and FQNEAQ. Trimming cost V 1 base and J 8 bases, with 11 bases left between them. The CDR3 has 14 residues. CDR3 in DNA: TGTGCCAGCAGCTTAGTCCGGGTCGGAGAAAAACTGTTTTTT. Translated: CASSLVRVGEKLFF.

This clone has just one count. The chain has TRBV7-3 and TRBJ2-3, with 13 bases matching TRBD2. CDR1 is SGHTA, CDR2 FQGTGA, per germline. The CDR3 loop spans 18 amino acids. Trimming at V came to 1 base and at J to 1 base, leaving 5 bases not matched to a gene. Here the CDR3 DNA reads TGTGCCAGCAGCTTAAGACTAGCGGGAGGTTCGGGCACAGATACGCAGTATTTT. Translating gives CASSLRLAGGSGTDTQYF.

CDR3 bases: TGTGCCAGCAGGCCAGGCCCCCAAGAGACCCAGTACTTC. Its translation is CASRPGPQETQYF. The gene calls are TRBV6-5 and TRBJ2-5; no clear D gene. Trimming removed 6 bases at V and 1 base at J, with 9 bases between. Looked up from germline, CDR1 is MNHEY and CDR2 is SVGAGI. CDR3 length: 13 amino acids.

The rearrangement links TRBV4-1 to TRBJ2-2, with TRBD1 identical over 8 bases. CDR1 and CDR2 from the germline V gene are MGHRA and YSYEKL. This CDR3 has 18 amino acids. The trim removed 1 base at V and 1 base at J, leaving 8 bases unmatched. The CDR3: CASSQGFSGTGNTGELFF. In DNA form, the CDR3 reads TGCGCCAGCAGCCAAGGGTTTTCCGGGACAGGGAACACCGGGGAGCTGTTTTTT.

This chain links TRBV7-2 with TRBJ2-3, with D tentatively TRBD2 (5 bases). CDR1 is SGHTA, CDR2 FQGNSA, per germline. The V and J ends lost 4 bases and 2 bases respectively, with 10 bases between them. The CDR3 runs 14 residues. The CDR3 reads CASSSAGLTDTQYF. DNA of the CDR3: TGTGCCAGCAGCTCGGCAGGACTCACAGATACGCAGTATTTT. Based on the CDR3 plus reference TRBV7-2 and TRBJ2-3, the full variable domain is GAGVSQSPSNKVTEKGKDVELRCDPISGHTALYWYRQSLGQGLEFLIYFQGNSAPDKSGLPSDRFSAERTGGSVSTLTIQRTQQEDSAVYLCASSSAGLTDTQYFGPGTRLTVL.

The gene calls are TRBV28 and TRBJ2-2, with a tentative D call TRBD1 (5 bases). Germline CDR1 reads MDHEN; CDR2 reads SYDVKM. The CDR3 runs to 13 residues. Trimming removed 6 bases at V and 7 bases at J, with 12 bases between. This chain's CDR3 is CASRLDKLGELFF. DNA of the CDR3: TGTGCCAGCAGGCTGGACAAACTCGGGGAGCTGTTTTTT. The full variable domain, with the rest looked up from reference TRBV28 and TRBJ2-2, is DVKVTQSSRYLVKRTGEKVFLECVQDMDHENMFWYRQDPGLGLRLIYFSYDVKMKEKGDIPEGYSVSREKKERFSLILESASTNQTSMYLCASRLDKLGELFFGEGSRLTVL.

This chain links TRBV15 with TRBJ1-4; D perhaps matches TRBD1 (6 bases). The CDR3 totals 14 residues. Between the trimmed V and J ends, which lost 3 bases and 8 bases, there was a span of 13 bases. CDR1 LNHNV and CDR2 YYDKDF come from the germline V gene (reference sequence). The CDR3 DNA follows: TGTGCCACCAGCAGCTCGGCCCAGGGGGAAAAACTGTTTTTT. Protein product: CATSSSAQGEKLFF.

V gene TRBV29-1 combines with J gene TRBJ2-5; 9 positions agree with TRBD2. Germline V gene data show CDR1 as SQVTM and CDR2 as ANQGSEA. V shed 3 bases, J shed 4 bases, and the junction held 3 bases outside the gene matches. The length of the CDR3 is 13 residues. The CDR3 reads CSVDSGRIETQYF. In DNA form, the CDR3 reads TGCAGCGTTGACAGCGGGAGGATAGAGACCCAGTACTTC.

The genes are TRBV28 and TRBJ1-2, with D possibly being TRBD1 (5 bases). Germline V gives CDR1 MDHEN, CDR2 SYDVKM. Trimming took off 3 bases at V and 8 bases at J, with 13 bases between the two ends. The CDR3 totals 13 residues. CDR3 in DNA: TGTGCCAGCAGTTTGGCTGGGGGGAGGGGCTACACCTTC. Translated, it gives CASSLAGGRGYTF.

The chain couples TRBV5-1 to TRBJ1-1; 7 bases fit TRBD1. V shed 0 bases, J shed 4 bases, and the junction held 15 bases outside the gene matches. This CDR3 is 18 amino acids long. Germline V gene lookup returns CDR1 SGHRS and CDR2 YFSETQ. The CDR3 sequence: CASSLVKVEGDSRTEAFF. CDR3 nucleotide sequence: TGCGCCAGCAGCTTGGTTAAAGTCGAGGGGGACAGCCGCACTGAAGCTTTCTTT.

The V and J genes are TRBV30 and TRBJ1-5, with D possibly TRBD1 on 5 matching bases. Trimming pared 0 bases from V and 1 base from J, leaving 10 bases between. The CDR3 length is 15 residues. The germline gives CDR1 GTSNPN, CDR2 SVGIG (reference sequence). CDR3 amino acids: CAWSVGAQSNQPQHF. In nucleotides, the CDR3 is TGTGCCTGGAGTGTAGGGGCTCAGAGCAATCAGCCCCAGCATTTT. Complete variable domain (other parts from reference TRBV30 and TRBJ1-5): SQTIHQWPATLVQPVGSPLSLECTVEGTSNPNLYWYRQAAGRGLQLLFYSVGIGQISSEVPQNLSASRPQDRQFILSSKKLLLSDSGFYLCAWSVGAQSNQPQHFGDGTRLSIL.